This TCR beta chain was sequenced for a study of blood T cell repertoires in COVID-19. The overall study: The cDNA or gDNA used as material had been derived from T cells, B-cell-depleted T cells, or PBMCs.

The authors' processing: It was from reference gene primer amplification that nucleated cell counts were estimated. Clones were read by immunoSEQ multiplex PCR, and TCRdb kept only the in-frame ones, dropping some. V, J and clone size were drawn from that table, and D and trimming were deduced from the DNA. The sample contains some 120,000 clones, approximately 89% of which appear only once. This CDR3 is built from 14 residues. J lost 6 bases, V lost 2 bases, and 3 bases had no gene match. CDR1 is SGHTA and CDR2 is FQGTGA in the germline V gene. The chain has TRBV7-3 and TRBJ2-1, with 8 nucleotides matching TRBD2. The receptor was derived from a woman aged 55-69 years with acute or convalescent COVID-19. The sample comprised peripheral blood. The CDR3 region is CASSLAGGANEQFF. CDR3 nucleotides: TGTGCCAGCAGCTTAGCGGGGGGAGCCAATGAGCAGTTCTTC.